The rows below give T cell receptor beta chains drawn from one sample of a study of blood T cell repertoires in COVID-19. Repertoires were generated with immunoSEQ multiplex PCR, while TCRdb's copy carries only in-frame clones and drops some. Seen here are 80,000 to 100,000 clones, around 72% observed once, and the top ten hold around 22%. Sequenced: peripheral blood. These receptors were obtained from a man between 65 and 79 years old with acute or convalescent COVID-19. The CDR3 runs from the conserved cysteine through the conserved F or W. The order of the fields is J gene, clone size, V gene, D gene, CDR3 protein, CDR3 DNA. D genes are given only for firm matches. Not all rows give a size; the values are once, few, many and, for expanded clones, a class.

TRBJ2-1 . TRBV5-1 . CASSPGLGPYNEQFF TGCGCCAGCAGCCCGGGACTGGGTCCCTACAATGAGCAGTTCTTC
TRBJ1-4 few TRBV18 . CASSPLPVRSLATNEKLFF TGTGCCAGCTCACCTCTTCCGGTTAGGAGTCTTGCAACTAATGAAAAACTGTTTTTT
TRBJ2-1 . TRBV7-2 TRBD2 CASSLWRGLAGGEDTEQFF TGTGCCAGCAGCTTATGGCGGGGACTAGCGGGAGGGGAAGATACTGAGCAGTTCTTC
TRBJ2-3 . TRBV28 . CASSLAGQSTTDTQYF TGTGCCAGCAGTTTAGCGGGACAGAGTACCACAGATACGCAGTATTTT
TRBJ1-1 . TRBV14 . CASSLTGNTEAFF TGTGCCAGCAGCCTAACAGGGAACACTGAAGCTTTCTTT
TRBJ1-5 . TRBV6-5 TRBD1 CASSPGGLGNQPQHF TGTGCCAGCAGTCCAGGGGGCTTGGGCAATCAGCCCCAGCATTTT
TRBJ2-1 . TRBV5-1 TRBD2 CASSYGTSGSDEQFF TGCGCCAGCAGCTACGGGACTAGCGGGAGTGATGAGCAGTTCTTC
TRBJ2-1 . TRBV5-1 TRBD1 CASSLQGNNEQFF TGCGCCAGCAGCTTACAGGGGAACAATGAGCAGTTCTTC
TRBJ1-5 once TRBV6-2/TRBV6-3 TRBD1 CASSYSTGSGQPQHF TGTGCCAGCAGTTACTCGACAGGGTCTGGTCAGCCCCAGCATTTT
TRBJ1-3 . TRBV11-2 TRBD1 CASSIHAPGGSGNTIYF TGTGCCAGCAGCATCCATGCCCCAGGGGGCTCTGGAAACACCATATATTTT
TRBJ2-3 . TRBV19 TRBD2 CASRPTSGRADTQYF TGTGCCAGTAGACCGACTAGCGGGAGGGCAGATACGCAGTATTTT
TRBJ2-7 . TRBV28 TRBD2 CASAGTSFRGGEQYF TGTGCCAGTGCCGGGACTAGCTTCCGAGGAGGCGAGCAGTACTTC
TRBJ1-1 . TRBV10-3 . CAIGGSVNTEAFF TGTGCCATCGGGGGCAGCGTGAACACTGAAGCTTTCTTT
TRBJ2-3 . TRBV19 . CASSISTRADTQYF TGTGCCAGTAGTATTAGCACCCGAGCAGATACGCAGTATTTT
TRBJ2-6 . TRBV18 TRBD2 CASSPVAGDGRANVLTF TGTGCCAGCTCACCCGTCGCGGGGGACGGAAGGGCCAACGTCCTGACTTTC
TRBJ2-2 . TRBV28 . CASSSRLGGRGTGELFF TGTGCCAGCAGTTCACGACTCGGGGGGCGCGGCACCGGGGAGCTGTTTTTT
TRBJ1-2 . TRBV2 . CASSRAGGESGYTF TGTGCCAGCAGCCGTGCGGGGGGGGAGAGTGGCTACACCTTC
TRBJ2-5 . TRBV28 . CASSLRAGDRNQETQYF TGTGCCAGCAGTTTAAGGGCGGGGGACAGGAACCAAGAGACCCAGTACTTC
TRBJ2-2 once TRBV6-2/TRBV6-3 TRBD1 CASRRDRVNTGELFF TGTGCCAGCCGCCGGGACAGGGTAAACACCGGGGAGCTGTTTTTT
TRBJ2-7 . TRBV21-1 . CASSRPGAFYEQYF TGTGCCAGCAGCCGACCAGGGGCCTTCTACGAGCAGTACTTC
TRBJ1-2 . TRBV6-6 . CATGGTDYGYTF TGTGCCACGGGAGGGACGGACTATGGCTACACCTTC
TRBJ2-3 . TRBV5-1 . CASSVDGSGSTQYF TGCGCCAGCAGCGTGGACGGGAGTGGGAGTACGCAGTATTTT
TRBJ2-7 . TRBV28 TRBD2 CASSGTSGNYEQYF TGTGCCAGCAGTGGGACTAGCGGCAACTACGAGCAGTACTTC
TRBJ2-7 . TRBV7-9 . CASSLAGVNYEQYF TGTGCCAGCAGCTTAGCAGGGGTGAACTACGAGCAGTACTTC
TRBJ2-1 . TRBV24-1 TRBD2 CATGEGGRIENNEQFF TGTGCCACTGGGGAAGGCGGGAGAATTGAGAACAATGAGCAGTTCTTC
TRBJ2-7 few TRBV28 . CASSLGGYEQYF TGTGCCAGCAGTTTGGGGGGCTACGAGCAGTACTTC
TRBJ2-2 . TRBV7-3 TRBD1 CASSVRDRDTGELFF TGTGCCAGCAGCGTCCGGGACAGGGACACCGGGGAGCTGTTTTTT
TRBJ2-7 . TRBV27 TRBD1 CASSPGGTLYEQYF TGTGCCAGCAGTCCAGGGGGTACCCTCTACGAGCAGTACTTC
TRBJ1-5 few TRBV6-2/TRBV6-3 TRBD1 CASSYSKEGQGAYSNQPQHF TGTGCCAGCAGTTACTCGAAGGAAGGACAGGGGGCCTATAGCAATCAGCCCCAGCATTTT
TRBJ2-7 . TRBV11-2 TRBD2 CASSWTSGGYEQYF TGTGCCAGCAGTTGGACTAGCGGGGGCTATGAGCAGTACTTC
TRBJ2-1 . TRBV6-5 . CASSYGASAYNEQFF TGTGCCAGCAGTTACGGAGCTAGCGCCTACAATGAGCAGTTCTTC
TRBJ1-5 . TRBV30 . CAWRSEASNQPQHF TGTGCCTGGAGGTCAGAGGCTAGCAATCAGCCCCAGCATTTT
TRBJ2-7 . TRBV7-2 . CASSLRGPYEQYF TGTGCCAGCAGCTTGCGAGGGCCCTACGAGCAGTACTTC
TRBJ1-5 . TRBV6-2/TRBV6-3 TRBD1 CASSYTLIRTGGTQPQHF TGTGCCAGCAGTTACACATTAATCCGGACAGGGGGCACTCAGCCCCAGCATTTT
TRBJ2-3 . TRBV29-1 TRBD2 CSVSRLAGDSTDTQYF TGCAGCGTTTCTCGACTAGCGGGAGATAGCACAGATACGCAGTATTTT
TRBJ2-1 . TRBV4-3 TRBD2 CASSHALAGRDEQFF TGCGCCAGCAGCCATGCACTAGCGGGCCGGGATGAGCAGTTCTTC
TRBJ2-1 . TRBV7-8 . CASSLARRGDGNEQFF TGTGCCAGCAGCTTAGCTAGGCGGGGAGACGGCAATGAGCAGTTCTTC
TRBJ2-1 . TRBV27 TRBD1 CASSLNQGEYNEQFF TGTGCCAGCAGTTTAAACCAGGGGGAGTACAATGAGCAGTTCTTC
TRBJ1-4 few TRBV4-1 TRBD1 CASSLSGTGSEKLFF TGCGCCAGCAGCCTATCAGGGACAGGGTCGGAAAAACTGTTTTTT
TRBJ2-3 . TRBV5-1 TRBD1 CASSPTGAEDTQYF TGCGCCAGCAGCCCTACAGGGGCAGAGGATACGCAGTATTTT
TRBJ1-1 . TRBV18 TRBD1 CASSPTLQGSSEAFF TGTGCCAGCTCACCTACTTTACAGGGGTCGAGTGAAGCTTTCTTT
TRBJ2-7 . TRBV9 TRBD2 CASASGRLPYEQYF TGTGCCAGCGCTAGCGGGAGGTTACCCTACGAGCAGTACTTC
TRBJ1-2 . TRBV27 TRBD1 CASSRRQGDGYTF TGTGCCAGCAGCCGTCGACAGGGGGATGGCTACACCTTC
TRBJ2-7 . TRBV6-5 . CASTRGGSSYEQYF TGTGCCAGCACCAGAGGAGGATCTTCCTACGAGCAGTACTTC
TRBJ1-5 . TRBV9 . CASSAGVPGPHQPQHF TGTGCCAGCAGCGCGGGGGTCCCCGGGCCCCATCAGCCCCAGCATTTT
TRBJ2-5 . TRBV19 TRBD2 CASTGTRETQYF TGTGCCAGCACCGGGACTAGAGAGACCCAGTACTTC
TRBJ2-1 . TRBV6-4 TRBD2 CASSDSLGLAGTYNEQFF TGTGCCAGCAGTGACTCCCTCGGACTAGCGGGTACCTACAATGAGCAGTTCTTC
TRBJ2-7 . TRBV5-1 TRBD2 CASSPRTSYYEQYF TGCGCCAGCAGCCCTAGGACTAGTTACTACGAGCAGTACTTC
TRBJ2-2 few TRBV5-1 . CASSPTVNPVGGELFF TGCGCCAGCAGCCCGACAGTTAATCCTGTCGGGGGGGAGCTGTTTTTT
TRBJ2-7 once TRBV4-1 . CASSQAFRYEQYF TGCGCCAGCAGCCAAGCGTTCCGCTACGAGCAGTACTTC
TRBJ2-7 once TRBV4-1 TRBD2 CASSQDTSGIPYEQYF TGCGCCAGCAGCCAAGATACTAGCGGGATCCCCTACGAGCAGTACTTC